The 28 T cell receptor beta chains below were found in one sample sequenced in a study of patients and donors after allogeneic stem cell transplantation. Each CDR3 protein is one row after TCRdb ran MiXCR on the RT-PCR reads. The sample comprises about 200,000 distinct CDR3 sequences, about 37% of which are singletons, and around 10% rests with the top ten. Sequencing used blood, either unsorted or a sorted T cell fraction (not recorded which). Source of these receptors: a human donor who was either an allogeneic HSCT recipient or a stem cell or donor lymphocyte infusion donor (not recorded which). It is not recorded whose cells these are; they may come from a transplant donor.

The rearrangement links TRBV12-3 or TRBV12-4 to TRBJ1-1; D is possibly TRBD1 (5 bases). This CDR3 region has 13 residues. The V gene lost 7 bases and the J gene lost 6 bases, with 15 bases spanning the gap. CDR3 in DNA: TGTGCCAGCACCCTCGGGTGGGGGGCTGAAGCTTTCTTT. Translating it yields CASTLGWGAEAFF.

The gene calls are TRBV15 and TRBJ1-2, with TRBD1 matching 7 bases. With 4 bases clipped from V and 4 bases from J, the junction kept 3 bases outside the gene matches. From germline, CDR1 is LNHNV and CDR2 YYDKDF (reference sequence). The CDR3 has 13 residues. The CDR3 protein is CATSTRTGYGYTF. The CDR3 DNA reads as TGTGCCACCAGCACCCGGACAGGCTATGGCTACACCTTC.

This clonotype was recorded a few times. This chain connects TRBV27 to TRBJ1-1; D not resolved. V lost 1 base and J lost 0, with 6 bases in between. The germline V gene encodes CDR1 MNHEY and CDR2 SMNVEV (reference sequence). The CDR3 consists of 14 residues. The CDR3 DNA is TGTGCCAGCAGTTTATTGGCCCTGAACACTGAAGCTTTCTTT. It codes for CASSLLALNTEAFF.

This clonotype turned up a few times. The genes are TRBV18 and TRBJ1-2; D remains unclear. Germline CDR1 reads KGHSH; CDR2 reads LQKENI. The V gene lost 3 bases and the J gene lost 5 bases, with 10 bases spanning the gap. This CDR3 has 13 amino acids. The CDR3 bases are TGTGCCAGCTCACCCCGGCGGAGTTATGGCTACACCTTC. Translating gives CASSPRRSYGYTF.

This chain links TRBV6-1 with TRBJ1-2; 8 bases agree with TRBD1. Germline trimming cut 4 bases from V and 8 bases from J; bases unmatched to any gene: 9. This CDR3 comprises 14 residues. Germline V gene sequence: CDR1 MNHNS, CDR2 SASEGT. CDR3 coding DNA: TGTGCCAGCAGTGCCAACTCAGGGGGCTTCGGCTACACCTTC. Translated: CASSANSGGFGYTF.

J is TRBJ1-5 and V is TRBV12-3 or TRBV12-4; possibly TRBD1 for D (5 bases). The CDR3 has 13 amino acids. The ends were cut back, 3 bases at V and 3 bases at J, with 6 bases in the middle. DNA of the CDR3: TGTGCCAGCAGTTTGGACAACAATCAGCCCCAGCATTTT. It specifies CASSLDNNQPQHF.

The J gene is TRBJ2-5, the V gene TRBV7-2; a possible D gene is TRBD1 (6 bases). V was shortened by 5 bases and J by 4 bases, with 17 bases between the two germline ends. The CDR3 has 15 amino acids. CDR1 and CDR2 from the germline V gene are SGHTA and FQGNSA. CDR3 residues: CASSIPGHPIETQYF. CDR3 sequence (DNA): TGTGCCAGCAGCATACCGGGACATCCTATAGAGACCCAGTACTTC.

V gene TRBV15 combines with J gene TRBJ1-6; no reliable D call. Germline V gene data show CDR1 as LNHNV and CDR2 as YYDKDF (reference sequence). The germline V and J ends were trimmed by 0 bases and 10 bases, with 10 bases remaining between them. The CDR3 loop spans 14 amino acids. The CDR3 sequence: CATSRDQRVSPLHF. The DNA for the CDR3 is TGTGCCACCAGCAGAGATCAGAGGGTATCACCCCTCCACTTT.

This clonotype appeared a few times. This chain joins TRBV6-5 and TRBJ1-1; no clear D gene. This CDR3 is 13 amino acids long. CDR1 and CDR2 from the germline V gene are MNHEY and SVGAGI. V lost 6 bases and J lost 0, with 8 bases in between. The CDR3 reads CASSDTMNTEAFF. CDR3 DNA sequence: TGTGCCAGCAGCGACACGATGAACACTGAAGCTTTCTTT.

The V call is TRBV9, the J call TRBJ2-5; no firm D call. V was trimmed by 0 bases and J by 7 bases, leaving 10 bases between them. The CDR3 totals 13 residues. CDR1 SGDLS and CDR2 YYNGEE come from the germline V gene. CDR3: CASSVGNGRTQYF. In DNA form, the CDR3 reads TGTGCCAGCAGCGTAGGAAATGGCAGGACCCAGTACTTC.

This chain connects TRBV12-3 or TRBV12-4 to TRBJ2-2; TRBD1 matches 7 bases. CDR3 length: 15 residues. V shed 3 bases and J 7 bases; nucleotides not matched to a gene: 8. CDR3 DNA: TGTGCCAGCAGTTTGGGACAGTCTACGGGCGGGGAGCTGTTTTTT. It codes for CASSLGQSTGGELFF.

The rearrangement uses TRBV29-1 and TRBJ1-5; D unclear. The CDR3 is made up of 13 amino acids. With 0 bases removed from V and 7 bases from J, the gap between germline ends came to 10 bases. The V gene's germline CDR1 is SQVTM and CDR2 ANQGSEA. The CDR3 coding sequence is TGCAGCGTTGAAGATCAGGACGGCCAGCCCCAGCATTTT. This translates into CSVEDQDGQPQHF. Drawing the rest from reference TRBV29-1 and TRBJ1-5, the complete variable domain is SAVISQKPSRDICQRGTSLTIQCQVDSQVTMMFWYRQQPGQSLTLIATANQGSEATYESGFVIDKFPISRPNLTFSTLTVSNMSPEDSSIYLCSVEDQDGQPQHFGDGTRLSIL.

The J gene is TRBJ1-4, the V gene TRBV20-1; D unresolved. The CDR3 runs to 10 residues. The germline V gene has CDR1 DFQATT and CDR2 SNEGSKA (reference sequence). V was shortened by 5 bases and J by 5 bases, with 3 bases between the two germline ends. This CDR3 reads CSAENEKLFF. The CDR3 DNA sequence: TGCAGTGCTGAAAATGAAAAACTGTTTTTT.

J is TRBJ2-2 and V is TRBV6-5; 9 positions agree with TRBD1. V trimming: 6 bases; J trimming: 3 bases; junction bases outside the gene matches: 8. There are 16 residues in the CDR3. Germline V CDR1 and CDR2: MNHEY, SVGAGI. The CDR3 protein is CASRRQGVVDTGELFF. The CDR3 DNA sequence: TGTGCCAGCAGAAGACAGGGGGTGGTAGACACCGGGGAGCTGTTTTTT.

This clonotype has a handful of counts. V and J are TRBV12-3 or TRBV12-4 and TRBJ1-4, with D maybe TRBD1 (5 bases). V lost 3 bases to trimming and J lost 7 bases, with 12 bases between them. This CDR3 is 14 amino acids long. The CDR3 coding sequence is TGTGCCAGCAGTTTTACGGCAGGGAGTGAAAAACTGTTTTTT. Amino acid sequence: CASSFTAGSEKLFF.

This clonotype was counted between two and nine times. The DNA of the CDR3 is TGTGCCAGCACCGATCCGGGACAGGCCTACGAGCAGTACTTC. Translated: CASTDPGQAYEQYF. The chain employs TRBV28 and TRBJ2-7; TRBD1 matches 8 bases. The germline CDR1 and CDR2 sequences are MDHEN and SYDVKM. Unmatched junction bases numbered 7, after V lost 7 bases and J lost 2 bases. CDR3 length equals 14 residues. Supplemented by reference TRBV28 and TRBJ2-7, the full variable domain reads DVKVTQSSRYLVKRTGEKVFLECVQDMDHENMFWYRQDPGLGLRLIYFSYDVKMKEKGDIPEGYSVSREKKERFSLILESASTNQTSMYLCASTDPGQAYEQYFGPGTRLTVT.

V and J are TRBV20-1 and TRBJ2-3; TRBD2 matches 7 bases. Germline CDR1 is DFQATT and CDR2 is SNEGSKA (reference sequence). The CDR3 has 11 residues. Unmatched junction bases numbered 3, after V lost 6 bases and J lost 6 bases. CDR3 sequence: CSARLADTQYF. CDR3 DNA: TGCAGTGCCAGACTAGCCGATACGCAGTATTTT.

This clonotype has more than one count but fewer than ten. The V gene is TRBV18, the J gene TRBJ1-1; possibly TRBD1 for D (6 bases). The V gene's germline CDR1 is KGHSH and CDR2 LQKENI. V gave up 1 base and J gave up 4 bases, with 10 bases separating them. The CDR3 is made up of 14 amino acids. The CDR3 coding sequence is TGTGCCAGCTCACCACGGGGGCGAGGCACTGAAGCTTTCTTT. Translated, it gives CASSPRGRGTEAFF.

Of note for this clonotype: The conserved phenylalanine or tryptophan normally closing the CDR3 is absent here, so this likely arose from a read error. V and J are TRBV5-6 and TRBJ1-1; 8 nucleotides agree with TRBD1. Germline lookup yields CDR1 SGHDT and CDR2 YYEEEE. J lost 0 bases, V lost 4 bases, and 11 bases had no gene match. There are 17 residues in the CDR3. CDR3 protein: CASSQGQGLTMNTEAFL. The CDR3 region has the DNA TGTGCCAGCAGCCAAGGACAGGGACTCACTATGAACACTGAAGCTTTCTTG.

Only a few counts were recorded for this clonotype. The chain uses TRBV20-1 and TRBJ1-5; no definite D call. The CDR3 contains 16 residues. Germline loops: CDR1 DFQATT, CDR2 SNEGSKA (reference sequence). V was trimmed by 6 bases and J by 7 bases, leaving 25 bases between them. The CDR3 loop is CSAPFSGVEYTQPQHF. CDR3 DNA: TGCAGTGCCCCCTTTTCAGGCGTCGAATACACCCAGCCCCAGCATTTT.

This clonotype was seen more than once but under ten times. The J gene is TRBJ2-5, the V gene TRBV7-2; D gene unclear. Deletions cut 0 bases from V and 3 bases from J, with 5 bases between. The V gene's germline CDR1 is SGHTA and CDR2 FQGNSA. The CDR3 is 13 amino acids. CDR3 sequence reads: CASSLAREETQYF. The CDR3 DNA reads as TGTGCCAGCAGCTTAGCTCGGGAAGAGACCCAGTACTTC.

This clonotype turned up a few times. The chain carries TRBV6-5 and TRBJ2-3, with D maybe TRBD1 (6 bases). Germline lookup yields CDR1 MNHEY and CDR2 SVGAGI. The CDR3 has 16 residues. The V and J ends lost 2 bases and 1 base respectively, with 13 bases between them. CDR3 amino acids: CASSYTTGFGTDTQYF. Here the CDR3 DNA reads TGTGCCAGCAGTTACACAACAGGGTTCGGCACAGATACGCAGTATTTT.

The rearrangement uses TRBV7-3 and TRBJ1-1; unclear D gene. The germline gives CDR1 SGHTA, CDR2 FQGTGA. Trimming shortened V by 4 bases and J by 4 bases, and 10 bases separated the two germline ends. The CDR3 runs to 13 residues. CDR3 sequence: CASSSGGSTEAFF. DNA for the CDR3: TGTGCCAGCAGCTCGGGAGGGTCCACTGAAGCTTTCTTT.

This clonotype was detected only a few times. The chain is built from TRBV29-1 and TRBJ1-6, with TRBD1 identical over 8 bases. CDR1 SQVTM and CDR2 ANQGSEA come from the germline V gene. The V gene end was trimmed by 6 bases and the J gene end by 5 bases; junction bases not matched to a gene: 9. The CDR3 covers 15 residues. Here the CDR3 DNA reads TGCAGCGTACAGGGGGGACCGGCGGATAATTCACCCCTCCACTTT. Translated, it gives CSVQGGPADNSPLHF.

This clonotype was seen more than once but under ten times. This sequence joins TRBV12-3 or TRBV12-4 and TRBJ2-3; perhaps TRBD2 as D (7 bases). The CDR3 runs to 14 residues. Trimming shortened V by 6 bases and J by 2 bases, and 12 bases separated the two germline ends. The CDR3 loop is CASRKGGTTDTQYF. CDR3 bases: TGTGCCAGCAGGAAGGGGGGGACCACAGATACGCAGTATTTT.

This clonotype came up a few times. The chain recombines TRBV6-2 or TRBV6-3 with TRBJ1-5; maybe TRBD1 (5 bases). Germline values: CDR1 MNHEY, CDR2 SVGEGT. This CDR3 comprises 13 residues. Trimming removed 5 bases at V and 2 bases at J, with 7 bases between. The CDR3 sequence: CASSRQRNQPQHF. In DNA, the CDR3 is TGTGCCAGCAGTCGACAGCGCAATCAGCCCCAGCATTTT.

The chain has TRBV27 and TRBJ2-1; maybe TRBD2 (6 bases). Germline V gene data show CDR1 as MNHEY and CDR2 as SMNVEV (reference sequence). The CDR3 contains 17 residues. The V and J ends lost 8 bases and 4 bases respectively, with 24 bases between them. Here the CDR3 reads CASCRGGGPGWYNEQFF. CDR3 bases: TGTGCCAGCTGTCGAGGAGGAGGGCCTGGGTGGTACAATGAGCAGTTCTTC.

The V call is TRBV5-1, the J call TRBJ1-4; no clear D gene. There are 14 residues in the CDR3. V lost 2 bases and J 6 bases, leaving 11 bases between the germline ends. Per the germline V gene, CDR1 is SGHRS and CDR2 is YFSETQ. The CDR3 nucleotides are TGCGCCAGCAGCTTTGGGCAGAGAGATGAAAAACTGTTTTTT. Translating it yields CASSFGQRDEKLFF.